The T cell receptor (beta chain) described here comes from a study of long-term antiretroviral therapy in people with HIV. Study background: Specimens dating back about a decade before the 2015 immediate-ART recommendation are the oldest included. Study-wide findings and caveats: Even long-term ART left TRB diversity below transplant donor controls, despite gains.

Details on this clone: Its antigen remains unknown.

Run at survey level, the immunoSEQ assay was version v3.0. Sequenced by immunoSEQ multiplex PCR; TCRdb stores in-frame clones only, minus some. The data show 25,000 to 40,000 clones, with around 97% seen just once and approximately 2% held by the top ten. One or more pre-ART and two or more post-ART PBMC samples were available from each donor. The United States was where all participants with HIV were treated. CDR1 MDHEN and CDR2 SYDVKM come from the germline V gene. V was pared by 1 base and J by 6 bases, with 6 bases between. The length of the CDR3 is 12 residues. The rearrangement joins TRBV28 to TRBJ1-2; unclear D gene. Here the sequenced sample was unsorted PBMCs, taken 7.6 years after starting antiretroviral therapy. This sequence originates from a man younger than 40 with HIV. The CDR3 DNA reads as TGTGCCAGCAGTTTATCCCCTCATGGCTACACCTTC. It codes for CASSLSPHGYTF.